These 16 T cell receptor beta chains came from one sample sequenced in a study of cytomegalovirus exposure and HLA in healthy donors. Primers: 60 Vbeta forward and 13 Jbeta reverse. TCRdb's copy holds only in-frame clones and misses some; the assay was immunoSEQ multiplex PCR. The table lists tens of thousands of clones. The sequencing input was PBMCs. The receptors originated from a woman in her thirties or forties in good health and CMV-seropositive.

With respect to this clone: The junction and the germline gene differ at one end; a read error may be behind it. The CDR3 loop is CAWTASQNQPQRF. The CDR3 nucleotides read TGCGCCTGGACGGCCTCCCAAAATCAGCCCCAGCGTTTT. The chain carries TRBV30 and TRBJ1-5; D unclear. Per germline, CDR1 GTSNPN and CDR2 SVGIG (reference sequence). The CDR3 spans 13 residues.

The chain employs TRBV18 and TRBJ2-7; possible D gene TRBD1, 5 bases. The CDR3 has 13 residues. CDR1 is KGHSH and CDR2 is LQKENI in the germline V gene. The V end was cut by 6 bases, the J end by 7 bases, with 16 bases between. The CDR3 loop reads CASSTQGLGEQYF. Written as DNA, the CDR3 is TGTGCCAGCTCTACCCAGGGTTTGGGAGAGCAGTACTTC.

CDR3 DNA: TGTGCCAGTAGTATCCGGGATTTGAATTCACCCCTCCACTTT. Amino acids: CASSIRDLNSPLHF. V usage is TRBV19 and J usage is TRBJ1-6, with no clear D. Germline V CDR1 and CDR2: LNHDA, SQIVND (reference sequence). Trimming removed 3 bases at V and 7 bases at J, with 10 bases between. This CDR3 contains 14 residues. Full variable domain (rest looked up from reference TRBV19 and TRBJ1-6): DGGITQSPKYLFRKEGQNVTLSCEQNLNHDAMYWYRQDPGQGLRLIYYSQIVNDFQKGDIAEGYSVSREKKESFPLTVTSAQKNPTAFYLCASSIRDLNSPLHFGNGTRLTVT.

The J gene is TRBJ1-2, the V gene TRBV5-1; TRBD1 agrees at 8 bases. Germline trimming cut 0 bases from V and 1 base from J; bases unmatched to any gene: 5. This CDR3 spans 16 amino acids. The germline V gene encodes CDR1 SGHRS and CDR2 YFSETQ. This CDR3 is CASSLAPGQVNYGYTF. The CDR3 nucleotides are TGCGCCAGCAGCTTGGCGCCGGGACAGGTTAACTATGGCTACACCTTC.

This rearrangement joins TRBV7-2 to TRBJ2-1; D might be TRBD1 (5 bases). V was cut by 2 bases and J by 9 bases, with 11 bases left in between. This CDR3 has 13 amino acids. The germline V gene has CDR1 SGHTA and CDR2 FQGNSA. This CDR3 reads CASSLQGVGEQFF. In DNA, the CDR3 is TGTGCCAGCAGCTTACAAGGGGTGGGTGAGCAGTTCTTC.

The V and J genes are TRBV5-1 and TRBJ2-5; D is unresolved. There are 15 residues in the CDR3. The V and J ends lost 0 bases and 5 bases respectively, with 14 bases between them. The germline gives CDR1 SGHRS, CDR2 YFSETQ. CDR3: CASSLGYLNEETQYF. DNA of the CDR3: TGCGCCAGCAGCTTGGGGTACCTAAACGAGGAGACCCAGTACTTC. The entire variable domain, with the rest obtained from reference TRBV5-1 and TRBJ2-5, is as follows: KAGVTQTPRYLIKTRGQQVTLSCSPISGHRSVSWYQQTPGQGLQFLFEYFSETQRNKGNFPGRFSGRQFSNSRSEMNVSTLELGDSALYLCASSLGYLNEETQYFGPGTRLLVL.

This chain connects TRBV14 to TRBJ2-3; D may be TRBD1 (5 bases). The CDR3 totals 13 residues. With 9 bases removed from V and 8 bases from J, the gap between germline ends came to 18 bases. Germline values: CDR1 SGHDN, CDR2 FVKESK. The DNA of the CDR3 is TGTGCCAGTAGGCCCACAGGCCTCGGTACGCAGTATTTT. Amino acid sequence: CASRPTGLGTQYF.

The gene calls are TRBV7-6 and TRBJ2-3; 7 positions match TRBD2. This CDR3 has 14 residues. The trim removed 3 bases at V and 7 bases at J, leaving 7 bases unmatched. The germline V gene encodes CDR1 SGHVS and CDR2 FNYEAQ. The CDR3 DNA is TGTGCCAGCAGCTTTATCACTAGCGCTAATACGCAGTATTTT. This encodes CASSFITSANTQYF.

The CDR3 DNA reads TGCGCCAGCAGCCCACACTTCCGGACATACTATGGCTACACCTTC. Residues: CASSPHFRTYYGYTF. The chain links TRBV4-1 to TRBJ1-2, with D possibly being TRBD1 (5 bases). Germline V gene data show CDR1 as MGHRA and CDR2 as YSYEKL. The CDR3 consists of 15 residues. The V end was cut by 4 bases, the J end by 3 bases, with 15 bases between.

This chain connects TRBV14 to TRBJ1-6; 8 bases map to TRBD1. Germline V gene sequence: CDR1 SGHDN, CDR2 FVKESK. With V trimmed by 4 bases and J by 9 bases, 5 bases remained unmatched. The CDR3 has 14 amino acids. CDR3 sequence: CASSPGQGGSPLHF. DNA of the CDR3: TGTGCCAGCAGCCCAGGACAGGGTGGTTCACCCCTCCACTTT.

V gene TRBV4-3 combines with J gene TRBJ2-1, with 9 bases matching TRBD2. The CDR3 has 16 residues. CDR1 is LGHNA, CDR2 YSLEER, per germline. J lost 7 bases, V lost 1 base, and 8 bases had no gene match. Here the CDR3 reads CASSQGDGGGENEQFF. CDR3 DNA sequence: TGCGCCAGCAGCCAAGGGGACGGCGGGGGGGAAAATGAGCAGTTCTTC.

The chain joins TRBV28 to TRBJ1-3; perhaps TRBD1 as D (6 bases). Trimming shortened V by 6 bases and J by 2 bases, and 17 bases separated the two germline ends. The CDR3 runs to 16 residues. The germline V gene has CDR1 MDHEN and CDR2 SYDVKM. CDR3 amino acids: CASRPWGGATGNTIYF. The CDR3 DNA is TGTGCCAGCAGGCCCTGGGGGGGGGCTACTGGAAACACCATATATTTT.

V and J are TRBV6-4 and TRBJ2-2, with D possibly TRBD2 on 5 matching bases. CDR1 is MRHNA and CDR2 is SNTAGT in the germline V gene. V gave up 5 bases and J gave up 1 base, with 5 bases separating them. This CDR3 spans 13 amino acids. CDR3 amino acids: CASSSGNTGELFF. The CDR3 nucleotides read TGTGCCAGCAGTAGCGGGAACACCGGGGAGCTGTTTTTT.

This sequence joins TRBV4-2 and TRBJ2-1, with a possible D match to TRBD1 (7 bases). The V end was cut by 7 bases, the J end by 7 bases, with 23 bases between. Germline V CDR1 and CDR2: LGHNA, YNFKEQ. The CDR3 is 16 amino acids. The CDR3 loop reads CASTARETGDLNEQFF. CDR3 coding DNA: TGTGCCAGCACCGCGAGAGAAACAGGGGACTTGAATGAGCAGTTCTTC.

J is TRBJ2-7 and V is TRBV11-2, with D tentatively TRBD2 (5 bases). Germline CDR1 is SGHAT and CDR2 is FQNNGV. Trimming took off 1 base at V and 2 bases at J, with 9 bases between the two ends. The CDR3 runs to 14 residues. The CDR3 nucleotides read TGTGCCAGCAGCTTAGCCCCGGGGACCTACGAGCAGTACTTC. The encoded protein is CASSLAPGTYEQYF.

The V call is TRBV28, the J call TRBJ1-5; D remains unclear. Germline V CDR1 and CDR2: MDHEN, SYDVKM. This CDR3 is built from 14 residues. V lost 2 bases to trimming and J lost 6 bases, with 11 bases between them. In nucleotides, the CDR3 is TGTGCCAGCAGTTTACGAGGAACTCTTCAGCCCCAGCATTTT. It encodes CASSLRGTLQPQHF. Based on the CDR3 plus reference TRBV28 and TRBJ1-5, the full variable domain is DVKVTQSSRYLVKRTGEKVFLECVQDMDHENMFWYRQDPGLGLRLIYFSYDVKMKEKGDIPEGYSVSREKKERFSLILESASTNQTSMYLCASSLRGTLQPQHFGDGTRLSIL.